This TCR beta chain comes out of a study of shared clonotypes between healthy human individuals. CD8 cells regarded as naive lacked CD45RO, were positively chosen for CCR7, and omitted terminally differentiated effector memory CD45RA+ cells. This CDR3 has 12 amino acids. V lost 5 bases and J lost 9, with 11 bases in between. CDR1 SGHVS and CDR2 FNYEAQ come from the germline V gene. The table came from immunoSEQ multiplex PCR; TCRdb's copy has only in-frame clones and leaves some out. The sample holds about 2.1 million clones, around 93% seen once. This chain links TRBV7-6 with TRBJ2-1, with a tentative D call TRBD2 (6 bases). The source material was naive CD8+ T cells from PBMCs. The clonotype comes from a man aged 18 to 29 in good health. Some clones in this sample may be carry-over from other donors' samples. CDR3 amino acids: CASSIRRGEQFF. DNA of the CDR3: TGTGCCAGCAGCATCCGGCGGGGTGAGCAGTTCTTC.